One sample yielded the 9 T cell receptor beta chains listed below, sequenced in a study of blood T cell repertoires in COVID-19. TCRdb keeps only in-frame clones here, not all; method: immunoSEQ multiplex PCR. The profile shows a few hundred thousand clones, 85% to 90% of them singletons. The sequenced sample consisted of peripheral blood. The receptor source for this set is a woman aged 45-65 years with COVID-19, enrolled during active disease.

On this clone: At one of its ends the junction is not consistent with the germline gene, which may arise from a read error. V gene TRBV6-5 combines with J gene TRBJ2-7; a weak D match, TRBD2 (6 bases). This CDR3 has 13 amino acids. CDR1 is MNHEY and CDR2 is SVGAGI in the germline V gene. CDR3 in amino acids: CASSSGTPYEQYF. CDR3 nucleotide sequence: TGTGCCAGTAGTTCCGGGACTCCCTACGAGCAGTACTTC.

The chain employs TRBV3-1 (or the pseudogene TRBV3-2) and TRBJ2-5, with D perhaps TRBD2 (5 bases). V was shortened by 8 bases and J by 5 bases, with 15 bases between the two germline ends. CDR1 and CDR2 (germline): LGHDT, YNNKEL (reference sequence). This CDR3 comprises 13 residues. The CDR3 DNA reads TGTGCCAGCGGTGGAGGCAGTTCGGAGACCCAGTACTTC. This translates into CASGGGSSETQYF.

Here the CDR3 DNA reads TGTGCCAGCAGCCCCCGACAGGGTCGGAACACTGAAGCTTTCTTT. As protein: CASSPRQGRNTEAFF. This rearrangement joins TRBV9 to TRBJ1-1; 7 nucleotides agree with TRBD1. Germline-derived CDR1 and CDR2 are SGDLS and YYNGEE. There are 15 residues in the CDR3. The V segment lost 4 bases and the J segment 1 base; nucleotides outside the gene matches: 7.

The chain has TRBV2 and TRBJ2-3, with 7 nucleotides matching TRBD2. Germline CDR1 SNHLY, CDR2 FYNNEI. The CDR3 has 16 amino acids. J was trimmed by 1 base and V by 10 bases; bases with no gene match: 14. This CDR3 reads CANHRYTSARTDTQYF. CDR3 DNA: TGTGCCAACCACCGTTATACTAGCGCCCGCACAGATACGCAGTATTTT.

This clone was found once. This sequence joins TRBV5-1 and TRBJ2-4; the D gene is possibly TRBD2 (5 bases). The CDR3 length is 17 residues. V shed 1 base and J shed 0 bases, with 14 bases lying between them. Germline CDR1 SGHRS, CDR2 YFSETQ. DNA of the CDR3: TGCGCCAGCAGCTTGATCCCGGGGATTCGAGCCAAAAACATTCAGTACTTC. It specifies CASSLIPGIRAKNIQYF.

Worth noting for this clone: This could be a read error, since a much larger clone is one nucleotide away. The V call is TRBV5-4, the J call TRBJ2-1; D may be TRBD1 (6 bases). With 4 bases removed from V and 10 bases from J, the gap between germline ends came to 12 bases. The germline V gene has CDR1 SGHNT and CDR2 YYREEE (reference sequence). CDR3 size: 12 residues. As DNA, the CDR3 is TGTGCCAGCAGCCCCACAGGGATCGAGCAGTTCTTC. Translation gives CASSPTGIEQFF.

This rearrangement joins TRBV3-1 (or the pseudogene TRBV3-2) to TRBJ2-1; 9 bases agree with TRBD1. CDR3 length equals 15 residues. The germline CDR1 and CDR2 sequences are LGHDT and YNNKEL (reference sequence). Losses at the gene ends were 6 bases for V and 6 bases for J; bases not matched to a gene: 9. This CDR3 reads CASRGRDRDGNEQFF. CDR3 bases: TGTGCCAGCAGGGGCCGGGACAGGGACGGCAATGAGCAGTTCTTC.

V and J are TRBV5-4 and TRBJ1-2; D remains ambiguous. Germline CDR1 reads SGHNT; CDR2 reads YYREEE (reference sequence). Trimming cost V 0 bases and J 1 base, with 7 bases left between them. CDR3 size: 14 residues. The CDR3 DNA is TGTGCCAGCAGCTTGGGTCGTGTTAACTATGGCTACACCTTC. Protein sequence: CASSLGRVNYGYTF.

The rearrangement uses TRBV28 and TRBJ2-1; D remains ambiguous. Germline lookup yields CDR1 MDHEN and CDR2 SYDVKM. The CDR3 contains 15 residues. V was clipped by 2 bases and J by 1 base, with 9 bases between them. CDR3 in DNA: TGTGCCAGCAGTTTACTCGTTGTTTCCTACAATGAGCAGTTCTTC. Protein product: CASSLLVVSYNEQFF.